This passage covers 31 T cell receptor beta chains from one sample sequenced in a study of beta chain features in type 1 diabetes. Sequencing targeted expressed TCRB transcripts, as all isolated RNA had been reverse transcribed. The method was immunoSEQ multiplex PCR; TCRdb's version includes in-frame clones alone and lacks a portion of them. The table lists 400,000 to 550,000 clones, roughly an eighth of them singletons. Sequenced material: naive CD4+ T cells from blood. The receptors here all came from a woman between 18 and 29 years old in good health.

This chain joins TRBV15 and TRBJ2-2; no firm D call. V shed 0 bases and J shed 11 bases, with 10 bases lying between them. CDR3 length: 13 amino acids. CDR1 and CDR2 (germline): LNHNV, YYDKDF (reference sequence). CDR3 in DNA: TGTGCCACCAGCAGAGATCATTCCGTAGAGCTGTTTTTT. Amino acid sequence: CATSRDHSVELFF. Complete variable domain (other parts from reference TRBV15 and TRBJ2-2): DAMVIQNPRYQVTQFGKPVTLSCSQTLNHNVMYWYQQKSSQAPKLLFHYYDKDFNNEADTPDNFQSRRPNTSFCFLDIRSPGLGDTAMYLCATSRDHSVELFFGEGSRLTVL.

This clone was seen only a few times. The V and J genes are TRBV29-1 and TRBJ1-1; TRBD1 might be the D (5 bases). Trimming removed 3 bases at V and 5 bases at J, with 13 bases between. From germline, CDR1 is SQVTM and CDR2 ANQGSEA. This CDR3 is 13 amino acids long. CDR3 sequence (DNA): TGCAGCGTTGAGGGGCGCGCAAGGACTGAAGCTTTCTTT. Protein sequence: CSVEGRARTEAFF.

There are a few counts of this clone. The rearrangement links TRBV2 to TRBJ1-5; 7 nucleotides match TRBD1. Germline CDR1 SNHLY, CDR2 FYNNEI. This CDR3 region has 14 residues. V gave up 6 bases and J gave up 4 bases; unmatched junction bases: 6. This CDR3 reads CASRGQATNQPQHF. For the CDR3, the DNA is TGTGCCAGCAGAGGACAGGCGACAAATCAGCCCCAGCATTTT. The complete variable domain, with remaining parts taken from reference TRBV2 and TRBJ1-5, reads EPEVTQTPSHQVTQMGQEVILRCVPISNHLYFYWYRQILGQKVEFLVSFYNNEISEKSEIFDDQFSVERPDGSNFTLKIRSTKLEDSAMYFCASRGQATNQPQHFGDGTRLSIL.

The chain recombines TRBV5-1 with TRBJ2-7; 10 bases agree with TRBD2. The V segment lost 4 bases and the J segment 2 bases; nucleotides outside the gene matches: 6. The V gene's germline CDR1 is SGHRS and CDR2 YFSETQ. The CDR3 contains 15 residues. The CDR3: CASSAELAGAYEQYF. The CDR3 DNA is TGCGCCAGCAGCGCGGAGCTAGCGGGAGCCTACGAGCAGTACTTC. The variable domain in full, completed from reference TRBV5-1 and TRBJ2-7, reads KAGVTQTPRYLIKTRGQQVTLSCSPISGHRSVSWYQQTPGQGLQFLFEYFSETQRNKGNFPGRFSGRQFSNSRSEMNVSTLELGDSALYLCASSAELAGAYEQYFGPGTRLTVT.

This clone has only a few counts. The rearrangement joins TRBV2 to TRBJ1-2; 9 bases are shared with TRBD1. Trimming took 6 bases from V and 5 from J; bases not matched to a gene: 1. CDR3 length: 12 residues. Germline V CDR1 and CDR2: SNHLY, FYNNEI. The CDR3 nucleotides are TGTGCCAGCAGGGACAGGGGTTATGGCTACACCTTC. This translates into CASRDRGYGYTF.

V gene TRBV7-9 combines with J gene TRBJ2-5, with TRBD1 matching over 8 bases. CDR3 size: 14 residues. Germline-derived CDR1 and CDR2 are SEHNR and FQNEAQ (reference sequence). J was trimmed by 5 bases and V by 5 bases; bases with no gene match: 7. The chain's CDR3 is CASSKGQGWETQYF. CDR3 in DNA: TGTGCCAGCAGCAAAGGACAGGGATGGGAGACCCAGTACTTC.

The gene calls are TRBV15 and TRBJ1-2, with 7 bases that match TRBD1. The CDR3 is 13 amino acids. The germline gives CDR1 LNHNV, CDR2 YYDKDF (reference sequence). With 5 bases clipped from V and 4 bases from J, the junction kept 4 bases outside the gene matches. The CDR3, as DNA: TGTGCCACCAGCGAAGACAGGGTCTATGGCTACACCTTC. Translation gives CATSEDRVYGYTF.

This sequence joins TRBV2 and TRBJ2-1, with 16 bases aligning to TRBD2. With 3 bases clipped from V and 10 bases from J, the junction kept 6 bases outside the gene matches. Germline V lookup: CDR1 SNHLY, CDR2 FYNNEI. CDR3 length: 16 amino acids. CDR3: CASSDGTSGRAGEQFF. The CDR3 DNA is TGTGCCAGCAGTGATGGGACTAGCGGGAGGGCAGGAGAGCAGTTCTTC.

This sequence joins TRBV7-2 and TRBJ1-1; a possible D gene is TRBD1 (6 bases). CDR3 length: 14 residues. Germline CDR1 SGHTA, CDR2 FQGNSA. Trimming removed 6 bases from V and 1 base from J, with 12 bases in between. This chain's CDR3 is CASRVPRGNTEAFF. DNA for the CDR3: TGTGCCAGCAGAGTTCCCAGGGGGAACACTGAAGCTTTCTTT.

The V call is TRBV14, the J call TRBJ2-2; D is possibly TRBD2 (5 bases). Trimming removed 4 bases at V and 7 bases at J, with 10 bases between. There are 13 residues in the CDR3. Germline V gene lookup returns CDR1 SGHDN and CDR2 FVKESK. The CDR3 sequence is CASSRHGGGELFF. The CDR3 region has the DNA TGTGCCAGCAGCCGACACGGAGGCGGGGAGCTGTTTTTT.

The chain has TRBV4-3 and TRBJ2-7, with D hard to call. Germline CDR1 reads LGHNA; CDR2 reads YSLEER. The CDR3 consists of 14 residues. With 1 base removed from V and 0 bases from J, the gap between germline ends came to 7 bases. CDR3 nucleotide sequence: TGCGCCAGCAGCCAAGGGAAATTCTCCTACGAGCAGTACTTC. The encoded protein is CASSQGKFSYEQYF.

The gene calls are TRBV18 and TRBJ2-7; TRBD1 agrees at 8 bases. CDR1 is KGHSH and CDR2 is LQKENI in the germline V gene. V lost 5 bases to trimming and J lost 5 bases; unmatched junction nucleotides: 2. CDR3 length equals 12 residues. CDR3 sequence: CASSTTGDEQYF. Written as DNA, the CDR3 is TGTGCCAGCTCAACGACAGGGGACGAGCAGTACTTC.

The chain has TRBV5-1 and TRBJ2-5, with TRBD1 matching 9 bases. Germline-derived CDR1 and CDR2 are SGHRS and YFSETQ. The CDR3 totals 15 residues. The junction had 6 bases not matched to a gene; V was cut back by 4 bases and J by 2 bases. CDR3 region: CASSLDRGAQETQYF. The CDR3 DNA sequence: TGCGCCAGCAGCCTAGACAGGGGGGCTCAAGAGACCCAGTACTTC.

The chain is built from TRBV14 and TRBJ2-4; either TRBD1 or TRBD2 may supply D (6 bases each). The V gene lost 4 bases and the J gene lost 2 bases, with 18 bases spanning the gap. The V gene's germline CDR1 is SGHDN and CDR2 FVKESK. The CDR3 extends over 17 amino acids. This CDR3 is CASSLGGLRDTKNIQYF. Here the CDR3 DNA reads TGTGCCAGCAGCCTAGGAGGTTTGCGGGACACCAAAAACATTCAGTACTTC.

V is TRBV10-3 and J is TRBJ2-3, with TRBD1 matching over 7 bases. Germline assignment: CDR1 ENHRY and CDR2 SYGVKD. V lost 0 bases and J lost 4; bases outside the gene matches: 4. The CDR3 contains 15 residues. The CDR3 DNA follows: TGTGCCATCAGTGAGTCGACAGGGATTGCAGATACGCAGTATTTT. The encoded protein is CAISESTGIADTQYF.

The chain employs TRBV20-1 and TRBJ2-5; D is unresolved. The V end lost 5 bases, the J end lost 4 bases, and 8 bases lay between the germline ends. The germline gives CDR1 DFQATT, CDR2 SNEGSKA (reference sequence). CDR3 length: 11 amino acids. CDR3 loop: CSASSRETQYF. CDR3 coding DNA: TGCAGTGCTTCCTCTCGAGAGACCCAGTACTTC.

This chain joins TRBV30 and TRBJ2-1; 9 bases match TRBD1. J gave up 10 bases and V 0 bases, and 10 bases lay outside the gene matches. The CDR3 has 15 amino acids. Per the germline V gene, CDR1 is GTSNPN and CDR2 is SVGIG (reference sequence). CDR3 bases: TGTGCCTGGAGTGTACAGGGGGCTCGGTTTTGGGAGCAGTTCTTC. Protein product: CAWSVQGARFWEQFF.

CDR3 nucleotide sequence: TGTGCCAGCAGCATAACTGGGGAGTACGAGCAGTACTTC. Translating gives CASSITGEYEQYF. The chain links TRBV2 to TRBJ2-7; D may be TRBD2 (5 bases). The CDR3 is 13 residues long. Germline V lookup: CDR1 SNHLY, CDR2 FYNNEI. Deletions cut 6 bases from V and 4 bases from J, with 13 bases between. Using reference TRBV2 and TRBJ2-7 for the parts outside the CDR3, the full variable domain is EPEVTQTPSHQVTQMGQEVILRCVPISNHLYFYWYRQILGQKVEFLVSFYNNEISEKSEIFDDQFSVERPDGSNFTLKIRSTKLEDSAMYFCASSITGEYEQYFGPGTRLTVT.

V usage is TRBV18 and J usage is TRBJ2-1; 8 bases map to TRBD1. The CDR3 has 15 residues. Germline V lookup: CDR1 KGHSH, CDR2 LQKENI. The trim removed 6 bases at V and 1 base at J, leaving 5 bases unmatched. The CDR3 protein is CASSRTGPSYNEQFF. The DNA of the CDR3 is TGTGCCAGCTCCAGGACAGGGCCATCCTACAATGAGCAGTTCTTC.

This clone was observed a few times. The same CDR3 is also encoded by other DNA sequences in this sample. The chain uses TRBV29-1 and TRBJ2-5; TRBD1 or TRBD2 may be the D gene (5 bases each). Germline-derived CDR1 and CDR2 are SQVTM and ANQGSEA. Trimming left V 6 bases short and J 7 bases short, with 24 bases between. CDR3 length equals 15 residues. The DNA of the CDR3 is TGCAGCGTGGGGGAAGGGGCCCTAGAGATAGGGACCCAGTACTTC. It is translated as CSVGEGALEIGTQYF. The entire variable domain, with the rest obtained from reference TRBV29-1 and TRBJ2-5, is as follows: SAVISQKPSRDICQRGTSLTIQCQVDSQVTMMFWYRQQPGQSLTLIATANQGSEATYESGFVIDKFPISRPNLTFSTLTVSNMSPEDSSIYLCSVGEGALEIGTQYFGPGTRLLVL.

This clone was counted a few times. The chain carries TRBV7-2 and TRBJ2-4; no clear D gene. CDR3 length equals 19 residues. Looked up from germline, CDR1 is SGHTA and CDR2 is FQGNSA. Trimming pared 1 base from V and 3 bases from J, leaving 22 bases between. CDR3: CASSLVSRGKSQVKNIQYF. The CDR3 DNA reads TGTGCCAGCAGCTTAGTTAGCCGCGGAAAGTCCCAAGTCAAAAACATTCAGTACTTC. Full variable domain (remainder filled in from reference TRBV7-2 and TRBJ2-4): GAGVSQSPSNKVTEKGKDVELRCDPISGHTALYWYRQSLGQGLEFLIYFQGNSAPDKSGLPSDRFSAERTGGSVSTLTIQRTQQEDSAVYLCASSLVSRGKSQVKNIQYFGAGTRLSVL.

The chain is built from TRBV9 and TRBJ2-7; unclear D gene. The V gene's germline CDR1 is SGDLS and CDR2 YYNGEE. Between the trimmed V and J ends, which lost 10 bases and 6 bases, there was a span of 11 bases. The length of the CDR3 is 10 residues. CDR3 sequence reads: CARISREQYV. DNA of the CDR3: TGTGCCCGGATAAGCCGCGAGCAGTACGTC.

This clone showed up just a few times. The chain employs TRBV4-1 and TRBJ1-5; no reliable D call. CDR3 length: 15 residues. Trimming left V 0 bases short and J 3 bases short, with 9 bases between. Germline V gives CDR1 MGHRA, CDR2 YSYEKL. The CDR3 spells CASSQDWRLNQPQHF. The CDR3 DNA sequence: TGCGCCAGCAGCCAAGATTGGCGTCTCAATCAGCCCCAGCATTTT.

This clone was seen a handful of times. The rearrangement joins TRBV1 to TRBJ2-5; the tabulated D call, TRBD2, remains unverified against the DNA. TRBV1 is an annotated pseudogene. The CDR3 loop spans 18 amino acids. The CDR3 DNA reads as TGCACCAGCAGCCAAGAGGGACTAGCGGGGGGCTTCGCCGAGACCCAGTACTTC. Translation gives CTSSQEGLAGGFAETQYF.

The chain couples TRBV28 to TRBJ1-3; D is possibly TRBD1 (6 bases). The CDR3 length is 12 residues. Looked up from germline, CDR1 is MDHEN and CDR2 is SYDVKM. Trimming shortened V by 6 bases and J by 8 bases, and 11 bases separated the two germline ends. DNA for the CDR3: TGTGCCAGCAGACAGGGTCGAGACACCATATATTTT. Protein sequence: CASRQGRDTIYF.

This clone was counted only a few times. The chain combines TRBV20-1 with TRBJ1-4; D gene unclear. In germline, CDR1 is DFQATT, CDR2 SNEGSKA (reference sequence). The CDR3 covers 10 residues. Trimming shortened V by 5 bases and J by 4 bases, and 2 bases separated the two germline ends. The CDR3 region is CSAFNEKLFF. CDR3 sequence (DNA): TGCAGTGCTTTTAATGAAAAACTGTTTTTT.

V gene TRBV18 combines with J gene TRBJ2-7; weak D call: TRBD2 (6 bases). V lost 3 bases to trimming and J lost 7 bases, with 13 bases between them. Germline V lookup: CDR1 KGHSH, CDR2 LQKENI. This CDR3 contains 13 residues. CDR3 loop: CASSPPGGVEQYV. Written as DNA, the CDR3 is TGTGCCAGCTCACCCCCCGGAGGGGTTGAGCAGTACGTC.

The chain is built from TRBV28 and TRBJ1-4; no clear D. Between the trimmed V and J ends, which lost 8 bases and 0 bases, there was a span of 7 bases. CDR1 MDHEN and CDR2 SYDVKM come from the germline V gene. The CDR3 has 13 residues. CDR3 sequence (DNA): TGTGCCAGCCGGAGAGCAACTAATGAAAAACTGTTTTTT. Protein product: CASRRATNEKLFF.

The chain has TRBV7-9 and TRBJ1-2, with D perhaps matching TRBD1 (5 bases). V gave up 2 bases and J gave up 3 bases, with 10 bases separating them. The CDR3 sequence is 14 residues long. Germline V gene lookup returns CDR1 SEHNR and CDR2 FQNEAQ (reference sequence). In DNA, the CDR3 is TGTGCCAGCAGCTTAAGGGGATCGGACTATGGCTACACCTTC. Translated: CASSLRGSDYGYTF.

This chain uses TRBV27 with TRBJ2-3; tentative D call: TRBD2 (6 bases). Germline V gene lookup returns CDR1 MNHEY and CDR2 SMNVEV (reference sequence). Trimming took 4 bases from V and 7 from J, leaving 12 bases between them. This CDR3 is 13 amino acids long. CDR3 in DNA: TGTGCCAGCAGTTCGGGGACTGTAAATACGCAGTATTTT. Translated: CASSSGTVNTQYF.

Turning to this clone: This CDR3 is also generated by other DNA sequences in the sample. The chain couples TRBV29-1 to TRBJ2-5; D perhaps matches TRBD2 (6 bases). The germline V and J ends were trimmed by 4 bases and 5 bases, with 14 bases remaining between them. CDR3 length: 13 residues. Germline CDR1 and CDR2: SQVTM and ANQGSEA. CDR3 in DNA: TGCAGCGTTGGGGGACTCCGAGGGGAGACCCAGTACTTC. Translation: CSVGGLRGETQYF.